This T cell receptor beta chain was profiled in a study of T cells expressing NK-cell markers. On the study more broadly: The eight sequenced donors comprised seven who were HCMV-seropositive and one who was seronegative. The study, taken as a whole, reports: The share of CD8+ T cells held by dominant NKG2C+ clonotypes was roughly 1.0-8% in several donors.

As regards this clonotype: Its target is unknown.

The V gene's germline CDR1 is SEHNR and CDR2 FQNEAQ (reference sequence). The CDR3 length is 17 residues. TCRdb processed the 5' RACE reads again and assigns one entry to each CDR3 protein, with no DNA. The listing records about 450,000 distinct CDR3 sequences. This receptor was identified in a woman aged 18-70 years in good health. The V and J genes are TRBV7-9 and TRBJ2-5; lacking DNA, the TRBD1 call made by TCRdb goes unchecked. Sequenced material: blood T cells: a sorted CD56 or NKG2C T cell subset, CD4+ or CD8+ T cells, or bulk PBMC T cells (not recorded which). CDR3 residues: CASSLGGLVKGGETQYF.